The 13 T cell receptor beta chains below were found in one sample sequenced in a study of cytomegalovirus exposure and HLA in healthy donors. In the PCR, 60 Vbeta and 13 Jbeta primers were used. Profiled with immunoSEQ multiplex PCR; TCRdb holds only in-frame clones, not every one. The sample has about 150,000 clones; less than 80% are singletons. The sequenced sample was PBMCs. The receptors here all came from a man aged 25-40 years in good health and CMV-seronegative.

This sequence joins TRBV27 and TRBJ2-3, with 8 bases matching TRBD2. Germline lookup yields CDR1 MNHEY and CDR2 SMNVEV (reference sequence). V lost 7 bases, J lost 6 bases, and 6 bases stayed unmatched. CDR3 length: 13 amino acids. The CDR3 DNA is TGTGCCAGCACTCGGACTAGCCAGGATACGCAGTATTTT. It is translated as CASTRTSQDTQYF.

J is TRBJ2-3 and V is TRBV2; possible D gene TRBD2, 6 bases. From germline, CDR1 is SNHLY and CDR2 FYNNEI. The V end lost 4 bases, the J end lost 9 bases, and 14 bases lay between the germline ends. This CDR3 is 13 amino acids long. The CDR3 DNA sequence: TGTGCCAGCAGTGGGGACTGGCGAGACACGCAGTATTTT. Translated: CASSGDWRDTQYF.

This clone was seen a single time. The rearrangement links TRBV11-2 to TRBJ1-6; D gene uncertain. This CDR3 has 17 residues. V was cut by 1 base and J by 7 bases, with 17 bases left in between. Germline CDR1 and CDR2: SGHAT and FQNNGV. The CDR3 spells CASSLAPGRFNNSPLHF. In DNA form, the CDR3 reads TGTGCCAGCAGCTTAGCCCCCGGTCGGTTCAACAATTCACCCCTCCACTTT. Full variable domain (remainder filled in from reference TRBV11-2 and TRBJ1-6): EAGVAQSPRYKIIEKRQSVAFWCNPISGHATLYWYQQILGQGPKLLIQFQNNGVVDDSQLPKDRFSAERLKGVDSTLKIQPAKLEDSAVYLCASSLAPGRFNNSPLHFGNGTRLTVT.

The sample holds a few counts of this clone. A read error may produce the germline difference seen at one junction end. This chain uses TRBV27 with TRBJ2-5; 11 nucleotides match TRBD2. This CDR3 contains 14 residues. Germline V gene data show CDR1 as MNHEY and CDR2 as SMNVEV (reference sequence). DNA for the CDR3: TGTGCCAGCTCTGGGACTAGCGGAAGGGAGACCCAGCACTTC. Translated, it gives CASSGTSGRETQHF.

This chain uses TRBV4-1 with TRBJ1-1; a possible D gene is TRBD1 (5 bases). Trimming removed 0 bases from V and 2 bases from J, with 19 bases in between. CDR1 is MGHRA and CDR2 is YSYEKL in the germline V gene. The CDR3 contains 18 residues. CDR3 amino acids: CASSQELALGGLNTEAFF. The DNA of the CDR3 is TGCGCCAGCAGCCAAGAATTAGCTCTCGGGGGACTAAACACTGAAGCTTTCTTT.

The table lists this clone with a count of one. V is TRBV14 and J is TRBJ2-3; 10 bases align to TRBD1. The ends lost 5 bases at V and 3 bases at J; junction bases unmatched: 8. The CDR3 is made up of 16 amino acids. Germline CDR1 SGHDN, CDR2 FVKESK. The CDR3 DNA is TGTGCCAGCAGCTTCTTACCGGGACAGGGGACAGATACGCAGTATTTT. Residues: CASSFLPGQGTDTQYF.

The V call is TRBV5-5, the J call TRBJ1-4; 9 bases fit TRBD1. V gave up 4 bases and J gave up 8 bases; unmatched junction bases: 6. Germline values: CDR1 SGHKS, CDR2 YYEKEE (reference sequence). The CDR3 length is 14 residues. CDR3 sequence reads: CASSGDRAQEKLFF. The CDR3 nucleotides read TGTGCCAGCAGCGGGGACAGGGCGCAAGAAAAACTGTTTTTT.

This clone was found once. The CDR3 spells CATSRGGTESPDTQYF. DNA for the CDR3: TGTGCCACCAGCAGAGGTGGGACAGAAAGCCCAGATACGCAGTATTTT. The chain is built from TRBV15 and TRBJ2-3; TRBD1 agrees at 7 bases. V was pared by 1 base and J by 4 bases, with 8 bases of the junction left unmatched. This CDR3 is built from 16 residues. CDR1 and CDR2 (germline): LNHNV, YYDKDF (reference sequence).

This clone came up a few times. V usage is TRBV5-4 and J usage is TRBJ2-3; 7 bases line up with TRBD2. CDR1 is SGHNT, CDR2 YYREEE, per germline (reference sequence). Losses at the gene ends were 3 bases for V and 3 bases for J; bases not matched to a gene: 7. The CDR3 loop spans 15 amino acids. This chain's CDR3 is CASSSSGTNTDTQYF. The CDR3 DNA is TGTGCCAGCAGCTCGTCCGGGACTAATACAGATACGCAGTATTTT.

The J gene is TRBJ2-7, the V gene TRBV6-5; 9 nucleotides match TRBD2. This CDR3 has 14 residues. Germline CDR1 MNHEY, CDR2 SVGAGI. V lost 8 bases and J lost 0; bases outside the gene matches: 5. DNA for the CDR3: TGTGCCAGCGAAGCGGGGGGAAGCTCCTACGAGCAGTACTTC. Protein: CASEAGGSSYEQYF.

The V gene is TRBV6-1, the J gene TRBJ2-7; 7 bases are shared with TRBD1. There are 15 residues in the CDR3. CDR1 is MNHNS and CDR2 is SASEGT in the germline V gene. After removal of 4 bases from V and 6 bases from J, the junction contained 12 bases not matched to a gene. The CDR3: CASSGLTRWDSEQYF. The CDR3, as DNA: TGTGCCAGCAGTGGCTTGACAAGATGGGACAGCGAGCAGTACTTC.

V is TRBV18 and J is TRBJ2-1, with D possibly being TRBD1 (6 bases). The CDR3 is made up of 16 amino acids. Trimming left V 3 bases short and J 1 base short, with 13 bases between. Germline CDR1 KGHSH, CDR2 LQKENI. CDR3 protein: CASSPRDTPSYNEQFF. The CDR3, as DNA: TGTGCCAGCTCACCCCGGGACACCCCTTCCTACAATGAGCAGTTCTTC.

The genes are TRBV2 and TRBJ1-4; 7 positions agree with TRBD1. The CDR3 is made up of 14 amino acids. Per the germline V gene, CDR1 is SNHLY and CDR2 is FYNNEI. The V and J ends lost 4 bases and 4 bases, in that order; junction bases with no gene match: 3. In nucleotides, the CDR3 is TGTGCCAGCAGTGCGACAGGGATTAATGAAAAACTGTTTTTT. Protein sequence: CASSATGINEKLFF.